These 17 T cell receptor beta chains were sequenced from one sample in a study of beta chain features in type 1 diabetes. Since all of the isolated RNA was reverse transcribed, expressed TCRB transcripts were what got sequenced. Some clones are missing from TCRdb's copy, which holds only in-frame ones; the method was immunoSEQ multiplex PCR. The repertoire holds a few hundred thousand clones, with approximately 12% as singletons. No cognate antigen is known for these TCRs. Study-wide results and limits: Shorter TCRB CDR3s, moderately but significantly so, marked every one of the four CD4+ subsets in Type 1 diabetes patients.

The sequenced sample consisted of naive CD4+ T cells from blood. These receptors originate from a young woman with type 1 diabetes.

The CDR3 loop reads CATSRETINQPQHF. The CDR3 coding sequence is TGTGCCACCAGCAGAGAGACAATTAATCAGCCCCAGCATTTT. The chain joins TRBV15 to TRBJ1-5; D remains unclear. Germline CDR1 and CDR2: LNHNV and YYDKDF (reference sequence). The length of the CDR3 is 14 residues. V lost 0 bases and J lost 4, with 7 bases in between.

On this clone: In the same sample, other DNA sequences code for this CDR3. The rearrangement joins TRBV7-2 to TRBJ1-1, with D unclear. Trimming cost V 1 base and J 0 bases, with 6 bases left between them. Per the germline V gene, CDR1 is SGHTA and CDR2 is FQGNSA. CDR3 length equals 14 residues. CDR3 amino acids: CASSLGPVNTEAFF. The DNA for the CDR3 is TGTGCCAGCAGCTTAGGTCCAGTGAACACTGAAGCTTTCTTT.

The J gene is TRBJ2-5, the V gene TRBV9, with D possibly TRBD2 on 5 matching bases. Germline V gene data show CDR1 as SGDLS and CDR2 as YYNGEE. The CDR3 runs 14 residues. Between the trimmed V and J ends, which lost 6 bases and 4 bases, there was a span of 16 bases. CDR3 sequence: CASTFNEGPETQYF. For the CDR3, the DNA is TGTGCCAGCACGTTCAACGAGGGTCCAGAGACCCAGTACTTC.

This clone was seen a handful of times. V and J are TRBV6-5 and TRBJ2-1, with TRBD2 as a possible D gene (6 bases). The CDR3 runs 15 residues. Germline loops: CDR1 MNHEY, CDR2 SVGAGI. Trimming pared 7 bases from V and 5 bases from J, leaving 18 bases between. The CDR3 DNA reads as TGTGCCAGCAAGGCAGCGGGTACGGGCAACAATGAGCAGTTCTTC. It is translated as CASKAAGTGNNEQFF.

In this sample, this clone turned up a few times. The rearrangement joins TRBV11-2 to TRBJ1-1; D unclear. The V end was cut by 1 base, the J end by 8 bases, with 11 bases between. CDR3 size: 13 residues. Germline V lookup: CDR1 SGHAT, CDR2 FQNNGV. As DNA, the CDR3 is TGTGCCAGCAGCTTAGCTGGGCAGATGGAAGCTTTCTTT. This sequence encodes CASSLAGQMEAFF.

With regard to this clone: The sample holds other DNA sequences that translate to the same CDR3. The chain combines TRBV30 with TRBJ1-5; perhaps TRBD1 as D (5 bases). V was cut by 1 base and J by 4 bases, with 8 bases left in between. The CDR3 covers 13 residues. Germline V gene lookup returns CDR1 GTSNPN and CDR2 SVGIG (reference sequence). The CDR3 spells CAWSAGGNQPQHF. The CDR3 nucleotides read TGTGCCTGGAGTGCTGGGGGGAATCAGCCCCAGCATTTT.

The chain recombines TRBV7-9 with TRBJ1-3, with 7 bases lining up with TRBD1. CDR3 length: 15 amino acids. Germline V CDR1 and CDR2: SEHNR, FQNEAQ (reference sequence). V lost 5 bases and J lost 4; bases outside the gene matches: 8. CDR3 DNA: TGTGCCAGCAGCCCCTCCGGGACAGCAGGAAACACCATATATTTT. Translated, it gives CASSPSGTAGNTIYF.

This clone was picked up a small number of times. As DNA, the CDR3 is TGCAGCGTTGTGAGGGGAGGCACTGAAGCTTTCTTT. Translation gives CSVVRGGTEAFF. The rearrangement links TRBV29-1 to TRBJ1-1, with a possible D match to TRBD1 (5 bases). From germline, CDR1 is SQVTM and CDR2 ANQGSEA. The length of the CDR3 is 12 residues. Trimming took 4 bases from V and 4 from J, leaving 10 bases between them.

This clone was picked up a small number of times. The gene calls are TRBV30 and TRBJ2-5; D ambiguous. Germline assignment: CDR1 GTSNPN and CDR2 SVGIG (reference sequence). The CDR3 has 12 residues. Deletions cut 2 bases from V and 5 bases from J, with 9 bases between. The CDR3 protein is CAWSYHGETQYF. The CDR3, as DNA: TGTGCCTGGAGTTATCACGGGGAGACCCAGTACTTC.

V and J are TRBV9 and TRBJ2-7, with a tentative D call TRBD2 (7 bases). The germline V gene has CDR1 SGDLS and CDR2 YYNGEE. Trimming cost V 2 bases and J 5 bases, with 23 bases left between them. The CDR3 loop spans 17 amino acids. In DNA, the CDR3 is TGTGCCAGCAGCGTCCGGGAGGCCGGAGGGGGAAAACACGAGCAGTACTTC. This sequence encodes CASSVREAGGGKHEQYF.

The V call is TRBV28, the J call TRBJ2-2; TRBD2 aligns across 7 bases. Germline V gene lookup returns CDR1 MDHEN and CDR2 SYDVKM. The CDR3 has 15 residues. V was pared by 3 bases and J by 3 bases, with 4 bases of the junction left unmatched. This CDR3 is CASSFVGGYTGELFF. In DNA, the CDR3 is TGTGCCAGCAGTTTCGTGGGGGGGTACACCGGGGAGCTGTTTTTT. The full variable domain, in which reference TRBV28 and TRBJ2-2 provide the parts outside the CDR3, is DVKVTQSSRYLVKRTGEKVFLECVQDMDHENMFWYRQDPGLGLRLIYFSYDVKMKEKGDIPEGYSVSREKKERFSLILESASTNQTSMYLCASSFVGGYTGELFFGEGSRLTVL.

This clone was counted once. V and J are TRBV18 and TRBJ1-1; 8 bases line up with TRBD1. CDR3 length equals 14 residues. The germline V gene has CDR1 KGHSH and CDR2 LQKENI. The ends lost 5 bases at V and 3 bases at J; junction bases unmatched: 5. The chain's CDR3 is CASSSYRGYTEAFF. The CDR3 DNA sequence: TGTGCCAGCTCATCATACAGGGGGTACACTGAAGCTTTCTTT.

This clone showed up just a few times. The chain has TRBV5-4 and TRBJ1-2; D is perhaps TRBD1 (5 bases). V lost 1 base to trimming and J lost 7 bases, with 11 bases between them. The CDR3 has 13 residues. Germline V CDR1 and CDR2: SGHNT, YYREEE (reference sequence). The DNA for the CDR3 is TGTGCCAGCAGCTTGATCCAGGGCGGTGGCTACACCTTC. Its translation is CASSLIQGGGYTF. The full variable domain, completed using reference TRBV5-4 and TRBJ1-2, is ETGVTQSPTHLIKTRGQQVTLRCSSQSGHNTVSWYQQALGQGPQFIFQYYREEENGRGNFPPRFSGLQFPNYSSELNVNALELDDSALYLCASSLIQGGGYTFGSGTRLTVV.

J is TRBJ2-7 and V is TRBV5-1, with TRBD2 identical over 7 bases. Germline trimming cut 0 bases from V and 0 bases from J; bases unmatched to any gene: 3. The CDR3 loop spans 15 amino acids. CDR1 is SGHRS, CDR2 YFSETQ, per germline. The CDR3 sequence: CASSLDGGGSYEQYF. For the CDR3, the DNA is TGCGCCAGCAGCTTGGATGGCGGGGGCTCCTACGAGCAGTACTTC.

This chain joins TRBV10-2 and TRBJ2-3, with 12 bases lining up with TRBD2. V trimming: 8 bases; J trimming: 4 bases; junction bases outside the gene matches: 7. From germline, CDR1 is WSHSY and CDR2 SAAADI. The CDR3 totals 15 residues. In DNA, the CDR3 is TGCGCCAGCGGGAGACTAGCGGGAGTCTCAGATACGCAGTATTTT. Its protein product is CASGRLAGVSDTQYF.

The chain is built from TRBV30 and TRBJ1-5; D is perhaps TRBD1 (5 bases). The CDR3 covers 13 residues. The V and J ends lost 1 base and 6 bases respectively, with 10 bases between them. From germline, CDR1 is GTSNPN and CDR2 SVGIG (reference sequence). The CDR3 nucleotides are TGTGCCTGGAGTGGGGGGGAGGCTCAGCCCCAGCATTTT. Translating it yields CAWSGGEAQPQHF.

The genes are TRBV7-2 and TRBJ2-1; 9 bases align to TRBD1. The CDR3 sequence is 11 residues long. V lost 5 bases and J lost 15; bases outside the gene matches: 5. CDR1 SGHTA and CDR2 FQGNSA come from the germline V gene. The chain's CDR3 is CASSPGTGWFF. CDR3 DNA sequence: TGTGCCAGCAGCCCCGGGACAGGGTGGTTCTTC.